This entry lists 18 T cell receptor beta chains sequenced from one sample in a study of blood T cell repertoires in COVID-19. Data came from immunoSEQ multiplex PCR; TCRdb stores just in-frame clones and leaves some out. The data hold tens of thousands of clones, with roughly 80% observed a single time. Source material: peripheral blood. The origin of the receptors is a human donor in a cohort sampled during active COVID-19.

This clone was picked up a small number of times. CDR3 loop: CASRFLGTGLNEQFF. The CDR3 DNA reads as TGTGCCAGCAGATTCCTCGGGACAGGGCTAAATGAGCAGTTCTTC. The chain joins TRBV6-5 to TRBJ2-1; 9 bases map to TRBD1. CDR1 is MNHEY and CDR2 is SVGAGI in the germline V gene. V was clipped by 6 bases and J by 7 bases; unmatched bases: 10. This CDR3 is 15 amino acids long.

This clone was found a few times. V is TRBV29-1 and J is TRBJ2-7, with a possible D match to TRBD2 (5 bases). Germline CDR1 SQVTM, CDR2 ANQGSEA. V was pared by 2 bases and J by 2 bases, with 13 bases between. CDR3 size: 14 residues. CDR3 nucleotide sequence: TGCAGCGTTGAATTGGGAACGGGAACCTACGAGCAGTACTTC. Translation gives CSVELGTGTYEQYF.

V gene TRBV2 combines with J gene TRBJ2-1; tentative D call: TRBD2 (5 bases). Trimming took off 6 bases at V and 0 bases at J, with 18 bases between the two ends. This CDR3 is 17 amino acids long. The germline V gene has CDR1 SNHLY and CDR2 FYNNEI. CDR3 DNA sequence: TGTGCCAGCAGGGGGAGAGACCCGGCAGGCTCCTACAATGAGCAGTTCTTC. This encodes CASRGRDPAGSYNEQFF.

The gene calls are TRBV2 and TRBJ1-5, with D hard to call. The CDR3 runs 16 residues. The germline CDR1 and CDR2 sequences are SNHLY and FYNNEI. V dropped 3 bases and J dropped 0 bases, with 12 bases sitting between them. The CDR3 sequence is CASSEEGPYSNQPQHF. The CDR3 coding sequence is TGTGCCAGCAGTGAGGAGGGTCCCTATAGCAATCAGCCCCAGCATTTT. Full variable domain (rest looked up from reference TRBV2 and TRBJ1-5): EPEVTQTPSHQVTQMGQEVILRCVPISNHLYFYWYRQILGQKVEFLVSFYNNEISEKSEIFDDQFSVERPDGSNFTLKIRSTKLEDSAMYFCASSEEGPYSNQPQHFGDGTRLSIL.

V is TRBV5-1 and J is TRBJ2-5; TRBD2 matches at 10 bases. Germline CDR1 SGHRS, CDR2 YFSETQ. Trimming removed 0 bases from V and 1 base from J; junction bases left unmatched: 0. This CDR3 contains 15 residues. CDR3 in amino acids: CASSLGLAGQETQYF. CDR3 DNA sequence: TGCGCCAGCAGCTTGGGACTAGCGGGCCAAGAGACCCAGTACTTC.

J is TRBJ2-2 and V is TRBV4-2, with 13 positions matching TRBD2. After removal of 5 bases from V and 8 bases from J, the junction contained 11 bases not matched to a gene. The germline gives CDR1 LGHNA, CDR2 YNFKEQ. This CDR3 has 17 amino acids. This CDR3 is CASSDLGLAGVPGELFF. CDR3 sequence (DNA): TGTGCCAGCAGCGACCTAGGACTAGCGGGAGTTCCAGGGGAGCTGTTTTTT.

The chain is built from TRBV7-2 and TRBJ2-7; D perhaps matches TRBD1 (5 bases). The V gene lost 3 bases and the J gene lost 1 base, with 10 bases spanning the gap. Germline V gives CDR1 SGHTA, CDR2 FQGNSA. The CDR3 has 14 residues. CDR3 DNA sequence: TGTGCCAGCAGCTTCGGCAGGGAATCCTACGAGCAGTACTTC. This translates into CASSFGRESYEQYF.

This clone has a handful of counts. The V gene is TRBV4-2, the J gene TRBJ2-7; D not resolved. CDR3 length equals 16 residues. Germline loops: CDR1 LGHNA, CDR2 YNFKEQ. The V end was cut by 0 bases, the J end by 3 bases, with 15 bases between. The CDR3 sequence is CASSQEVLLLSYEQYF. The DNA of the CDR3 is TGTGCCAGCAGCCAAGAGGTACTGTTGCTAAGCTACGAGCAGTACTTC.

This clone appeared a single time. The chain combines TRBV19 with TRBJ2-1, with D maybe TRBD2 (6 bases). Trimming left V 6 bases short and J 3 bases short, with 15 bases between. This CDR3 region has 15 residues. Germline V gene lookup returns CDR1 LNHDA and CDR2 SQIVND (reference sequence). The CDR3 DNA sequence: TGTGCCAGTAGGCCCGGCCTAGCGCTCTACAATGAGCAGTTCTTC. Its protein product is CASRPGLALYNEQFF.

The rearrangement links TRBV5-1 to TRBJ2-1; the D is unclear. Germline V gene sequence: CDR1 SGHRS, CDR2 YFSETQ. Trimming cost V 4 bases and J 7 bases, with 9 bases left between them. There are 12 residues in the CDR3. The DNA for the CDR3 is TGCGCCAGCAGCCAAGTACAAAATGAGCAGTTCTTC. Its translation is CASSQVQNEQFF.

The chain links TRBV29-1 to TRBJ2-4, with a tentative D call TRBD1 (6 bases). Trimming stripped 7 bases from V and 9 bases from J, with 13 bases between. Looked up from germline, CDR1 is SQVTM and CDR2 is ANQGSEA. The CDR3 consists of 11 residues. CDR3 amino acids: CSDRDLGIQYF. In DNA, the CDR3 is TGCAGCGACAGGGATTTGGGCATTCAGTACTTC.

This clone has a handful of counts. The DNA for the CDR3 is TGTGCCAGCACCCCTAGCGGGAGAGGGTCTGGGGCCAACGTCCTGACTTTC. Its translation: CASTPSGRGSGANVLTF. The V gene is TRBV5-6, the J gene TRBJ2-6, with 10 bases matching TRBD2. The CDR3 covers 17 residues. The ends lost 6 bases at V and 1 base at J; junction bases unmatched: 7. Per the germline V gene, CDR1 is SGHDT and CDR2 is YYEEEE. The full variable domain, with the rest looked up from reference TRBV5-6 and TRBJ2-6, is DAGVTQSPTHLIKTRGQQVTLRCSPKSGHDTVSWYQQALGQGPQFIFQYYEEEERQRGNFPDRFSGHQFPNYSSELNVNALLLGDSALYLCASTPSGRGSGANVLTFGAGSRLTVL.

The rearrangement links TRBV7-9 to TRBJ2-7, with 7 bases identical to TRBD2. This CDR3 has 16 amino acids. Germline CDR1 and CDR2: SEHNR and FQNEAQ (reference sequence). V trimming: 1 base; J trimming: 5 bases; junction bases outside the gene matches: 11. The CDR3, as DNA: TGTGCCAGCAGCTTAGGCGGGAGTAGAGGTGCCGACGAGCAGTACTTC. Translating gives CASSLGGSRGADEQYF. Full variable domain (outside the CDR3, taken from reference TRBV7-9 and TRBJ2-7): DTGVSQNPRHKITKRGQNVTFRCDPISEHNRLYWYRQTLGQGPEFLTYFQNEAQLEKSRLLSDRFSAERPKGSFSTLEIQRTEQGDSAMYLCASSLGGSRGADEQYFGPGTRLTVT.

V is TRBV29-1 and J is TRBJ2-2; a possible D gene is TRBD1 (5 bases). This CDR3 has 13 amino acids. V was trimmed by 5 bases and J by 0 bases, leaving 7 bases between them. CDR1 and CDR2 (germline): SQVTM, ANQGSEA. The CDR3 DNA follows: TGCAGCGTTCGGACATCGAACACCGGGGAGCTGTTTTTT. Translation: CSVRTSNTGELFF.

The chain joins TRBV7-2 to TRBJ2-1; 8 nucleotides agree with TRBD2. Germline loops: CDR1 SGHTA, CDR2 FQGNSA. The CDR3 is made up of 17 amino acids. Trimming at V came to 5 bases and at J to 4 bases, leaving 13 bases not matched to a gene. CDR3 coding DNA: TGTGCCAGCAGCCGCTTACAACCCCAGCGGGGGTACAATGAGCAGTTCTTC. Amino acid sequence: CASSRLQPQRGYNEQFF.

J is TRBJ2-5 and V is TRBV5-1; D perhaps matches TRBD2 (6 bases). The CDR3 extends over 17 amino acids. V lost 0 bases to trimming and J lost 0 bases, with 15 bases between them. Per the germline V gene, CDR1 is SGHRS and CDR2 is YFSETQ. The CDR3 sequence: CASSLAPSGLNQETQYF. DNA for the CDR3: TGCGCCAGCAGCTTGGCCCCCAGCGGACTAAACCAAGAGACCCAGTACTTC.

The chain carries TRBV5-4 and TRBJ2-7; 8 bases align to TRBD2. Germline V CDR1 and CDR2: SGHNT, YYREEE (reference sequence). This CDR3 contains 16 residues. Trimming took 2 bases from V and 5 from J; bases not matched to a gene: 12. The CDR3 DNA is TGTGCCAGCAGCTTAGGTGTGGGCGGGAGGTTAGACGAGCAGTACTTC. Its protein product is CASSLGVGGRLDEQYF.

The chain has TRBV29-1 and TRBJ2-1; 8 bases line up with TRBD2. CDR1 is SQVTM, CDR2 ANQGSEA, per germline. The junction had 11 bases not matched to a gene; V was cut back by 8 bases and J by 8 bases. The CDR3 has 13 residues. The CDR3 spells CSLTSGGRDEQFF. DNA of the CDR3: TGCAGCCTCACCAGCGGGGGAAGGGATGAGCAGTTCTTC.